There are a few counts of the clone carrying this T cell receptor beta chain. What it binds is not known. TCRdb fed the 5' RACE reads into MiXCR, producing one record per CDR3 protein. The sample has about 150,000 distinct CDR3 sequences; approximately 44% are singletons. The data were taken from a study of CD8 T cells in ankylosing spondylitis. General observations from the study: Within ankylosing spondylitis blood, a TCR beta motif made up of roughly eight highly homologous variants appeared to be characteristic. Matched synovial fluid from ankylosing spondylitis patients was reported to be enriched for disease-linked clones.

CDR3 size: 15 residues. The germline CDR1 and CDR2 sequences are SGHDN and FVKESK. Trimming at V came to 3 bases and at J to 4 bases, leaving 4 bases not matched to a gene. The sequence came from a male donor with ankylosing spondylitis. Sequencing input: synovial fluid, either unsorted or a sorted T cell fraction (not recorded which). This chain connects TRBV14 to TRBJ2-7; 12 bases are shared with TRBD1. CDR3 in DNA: TGTGCCAGCAGCCACCCGGGACAGGGGGCTTACGAGCAGTACTTC. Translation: CASSHPGQGAYEQYF. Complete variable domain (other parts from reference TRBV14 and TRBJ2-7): EAGVTQFPSHSVIEKGQTVTLRCDPISGHDNLYWYRRVMGKEIKFLLHFVKESKQDESGMPNNRFLAERTGGTYSTLKVQPAELEDSGVYFCASSHPGQGAYEQYFGPGTRLTVT.